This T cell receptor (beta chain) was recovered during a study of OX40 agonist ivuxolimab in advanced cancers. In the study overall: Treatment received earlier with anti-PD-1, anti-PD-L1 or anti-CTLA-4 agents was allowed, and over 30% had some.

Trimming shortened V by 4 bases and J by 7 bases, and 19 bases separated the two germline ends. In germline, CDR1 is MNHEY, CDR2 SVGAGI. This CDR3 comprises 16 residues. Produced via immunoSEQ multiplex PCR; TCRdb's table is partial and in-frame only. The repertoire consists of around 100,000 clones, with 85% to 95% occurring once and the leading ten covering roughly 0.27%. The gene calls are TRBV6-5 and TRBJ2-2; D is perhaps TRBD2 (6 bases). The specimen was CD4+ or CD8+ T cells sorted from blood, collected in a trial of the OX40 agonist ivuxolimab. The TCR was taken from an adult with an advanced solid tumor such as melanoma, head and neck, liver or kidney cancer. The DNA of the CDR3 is TGTGCCAGCAGTTCCCAAAGCGGGCCTGTGGGCGGGGAGCTGTTTTTT. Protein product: CASSSQSGPVGGELFF.